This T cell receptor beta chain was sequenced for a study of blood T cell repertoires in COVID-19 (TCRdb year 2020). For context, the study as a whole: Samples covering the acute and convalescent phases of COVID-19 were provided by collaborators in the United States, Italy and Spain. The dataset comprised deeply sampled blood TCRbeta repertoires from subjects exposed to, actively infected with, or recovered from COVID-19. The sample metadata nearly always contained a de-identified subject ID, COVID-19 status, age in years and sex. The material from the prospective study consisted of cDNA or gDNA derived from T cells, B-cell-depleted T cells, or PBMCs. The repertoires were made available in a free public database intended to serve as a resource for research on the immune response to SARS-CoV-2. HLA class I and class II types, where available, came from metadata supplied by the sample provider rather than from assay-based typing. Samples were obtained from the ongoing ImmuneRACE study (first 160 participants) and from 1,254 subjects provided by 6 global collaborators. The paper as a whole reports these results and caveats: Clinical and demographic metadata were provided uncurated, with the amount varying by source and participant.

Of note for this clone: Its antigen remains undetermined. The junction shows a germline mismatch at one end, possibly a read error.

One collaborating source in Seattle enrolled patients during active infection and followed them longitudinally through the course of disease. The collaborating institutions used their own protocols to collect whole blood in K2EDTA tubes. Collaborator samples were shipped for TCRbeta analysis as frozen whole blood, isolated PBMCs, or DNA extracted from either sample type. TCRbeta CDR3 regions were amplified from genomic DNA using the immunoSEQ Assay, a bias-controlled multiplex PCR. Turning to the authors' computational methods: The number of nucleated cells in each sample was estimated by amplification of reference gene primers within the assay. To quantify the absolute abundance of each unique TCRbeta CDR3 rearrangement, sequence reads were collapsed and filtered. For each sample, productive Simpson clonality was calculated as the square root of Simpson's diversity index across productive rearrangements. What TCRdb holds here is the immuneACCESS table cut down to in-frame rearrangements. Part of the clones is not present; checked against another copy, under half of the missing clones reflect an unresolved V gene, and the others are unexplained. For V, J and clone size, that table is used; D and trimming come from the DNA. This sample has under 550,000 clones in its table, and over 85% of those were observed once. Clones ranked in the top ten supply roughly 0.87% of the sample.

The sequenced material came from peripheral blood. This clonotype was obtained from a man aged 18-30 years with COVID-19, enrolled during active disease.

The CDR3 amino acid sequence is: CASGLLAGGEQYF. At the DNA level, the sequence is TGTGCCAGCGGTTTGCTAGCGGGAGGCGAGCAGTACTTC. This receptor chain uses TRBV27 and TRBJ2-7; 11 central bases correspond to TRBD2. The germline V gene (reference sequence) sets CDR1 to MNHEY and CDR2 to SMNVEV. The cysteine opens and the phenylalanine closes a CDR3 of 13 amino acids. CDR3 DNA only is kept here, 39 bases in frame from base 1.